The T cell receptor (beta chain) described here comes from a study of blood T cells in healthy people across ages (dated by TCRdb to about 2015). Regarding the research as a whole: In model experiments, roughly one uniquely barcoded TCR beta cDNA molecule per two T cells was captured by template switching. To track age-related changes in TCR beta repertoire diversity, the study relied on deep sequencing normalized with unique cDNA molecular identifiers. Donors were grouped into four age groups: young (average about 15 years), middle-aged (roughly 38), aged (around 66) and long-lived (approximately 78). To avoid experimental bias, donors of different ages were spread randomly across the sequencing lanes. For two donors (one aged 18 to 30 and one aged 80 or older), the study analyzed two additional independent replicas of 1 million unique cDNA reads from the same blood draw. Points the paper makes about the study in general: Estimates of total diversity based on one million sequenced T cells were considered lower bounds and underestimates. The CMV infection status of donors was not known, potentially confounding age-related changes in expanded clonotypes. A strong correlation was found between observed TCR beta diversity and the percentage of naive T cells measured by flow cytometry. Compared with the aged group, the long-lived group had more naive CD4+ T cells, fewer expanded clones and increased TCR diversity, suggesting age selection. Since profiling was done on bulk unsorted PBMCs, naive and antigen-experienced compartments could not be conclusively compared. As age increased, observed TCR beta diversity per million T cells dropped in a roughly linear way, and a significant reduction was already evident by age 40.

The donors were roughly 40 Caucasian individuals from Russia, aged about 6 to 100 years, who were systemically healthy. Each donor gave 8 to 10 milliliters of peripheral blood, drawn into EDTA-treated Vacutainer tubes. Ficoll-Paque density-gradient centrifugation was used to isolate PBMCs, with at least 7 million per sample. Trizol reagent was used to extract total RNA from PBMCs, with at least 5.5 micrograms per sample. Naive CD45RAhigh/CD27high T cell percentages were measured by flow cytometry on a PBMC aliquot from every donor. This clonotype has a count of ten or more. Its recognized antigen is unknown. Per-nucleotide qualities are absent, and no much larger clonotype sits a single base away. The library came from 5' RACE. TCRdb lists the instrument as Illumina HiSeq 2500. A second PCR of roughly 7 to 11 cycles was run with a J-beta primer mix and a sample-barcoded 5' primer. A template-switch 5' adaptor carrying 12 random nucleotides introduced a unique molecular identifier onto each TCR beta cDNA molecule. Each sample yielded at least 2.5 million CDR3-containing paired-end reads. All of the RNA was converted into first-strand cDNA using the Mint cDNA synthesis kit, with a TRBC-specific oligonucleotide serving as the primer. After uracil-DNA glycosylase treatment, a first 18-cycle PCR used universal primers M1SS and BC2_uni_R on all cDNA. From the authors' description of their analysis: Each sample was normalized by randomly selecting 1 million high-quality reads, each carrying a distinct molecular identifier. Reads with shared molecular identifiers were discarded instead of being binned into consensus sequences. MiTCR, run with a Q25 quality threshold and the strictest error-elimination algorithm, handled CDR3 identification, clonotype clustering and error correction. A nonparametric unseen species model using Euler transformation provided a lower-bound estimate of total TCR beta diversity. TCRdb trimmed the raw reads at Q25, called clones with MiXCR and kept productive beta chains. Rows merge per CDR3 protein into single entries with the most common DNA and genes. Here the V and J calls rest on TCRdb's processing, not on the authors' analysis. Across this sample there are fewer than 950,000 distinct CDR3 sequences, with about 36% seen only once. Together, the top ten hold roughly 13% of the sample.

Per the germline V gene (reference sequence), MNHNY is the CDR1 and SVGAGI is the CDR2. The germline V and J ends show losses of 4 bases and 3 bases respectively, and no gene match explains 6 bases of the junction. Measured from the cysteine to the phenylalanine, the CDR3 is 15 residues long. Left in the record is the CDR3 DNA by itself, 45 bases read in frame from the first base. Material for sequencing was blood. The TCR comes from a man aged 18 to 30 in good health. The chain is encoded by TRBV6-6 joined to TRBJ2-3; TRBD1 aligns with 8 central bases. The CDR3 protein: CASSSRTGLTDTQYF. The DNA reads as follows: TGTGCCAGCAGTTCGCGGACAGGGTTGACAGATACGCAGTATTTT.